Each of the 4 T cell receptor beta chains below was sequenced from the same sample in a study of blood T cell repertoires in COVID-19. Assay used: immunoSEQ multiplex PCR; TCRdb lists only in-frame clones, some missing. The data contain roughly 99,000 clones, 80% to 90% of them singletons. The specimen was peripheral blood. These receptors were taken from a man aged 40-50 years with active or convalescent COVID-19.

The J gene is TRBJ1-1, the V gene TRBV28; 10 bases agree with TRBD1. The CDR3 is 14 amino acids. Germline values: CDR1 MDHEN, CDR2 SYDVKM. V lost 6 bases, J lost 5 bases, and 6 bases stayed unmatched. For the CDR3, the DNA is TGTGCCAGCAGCCCCGGGACAGGGGCTACTGAAGCTTTCTTT. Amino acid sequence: CASSPGTGATEAFF.

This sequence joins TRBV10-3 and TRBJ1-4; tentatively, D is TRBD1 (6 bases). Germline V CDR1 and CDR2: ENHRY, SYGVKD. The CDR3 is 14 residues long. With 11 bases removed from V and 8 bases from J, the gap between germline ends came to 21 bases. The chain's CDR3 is CAARVWGGREKLFF. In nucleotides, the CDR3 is TGTGCCGCAAGGGTCTGGGGGGGGCGAGAAAAACTGTTTTTT.

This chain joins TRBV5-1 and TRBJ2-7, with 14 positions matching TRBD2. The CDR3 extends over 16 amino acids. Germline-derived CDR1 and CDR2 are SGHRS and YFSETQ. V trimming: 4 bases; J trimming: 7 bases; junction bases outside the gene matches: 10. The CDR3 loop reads CASSLGLAGGKGEQYF. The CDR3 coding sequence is TGCGCCAGCAGCCTAGGACTAGCGGGAGGTAAAGGAGAGCAGTACTTC.

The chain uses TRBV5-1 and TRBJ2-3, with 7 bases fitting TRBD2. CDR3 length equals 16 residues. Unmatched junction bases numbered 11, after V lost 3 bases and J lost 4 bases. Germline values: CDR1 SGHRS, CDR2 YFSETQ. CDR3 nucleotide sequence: TGCGCCAGCAGCTCAGGAGCAGGGAGGGACCCAGATACGCAGTATTTT. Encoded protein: CASSSGAGRDPDTQYF.